One and the same sample provided the 30 T cell receptor beta chains below, sequenced in a study of shared clonotypes between healthy human individuals (dated by TCRdb to about 2020). Libraries were made using the immunoSEQ multiplex PCR assay. TCRdb stores this immuneACCESS table with in-frame sequences only. Part of the clones is absent; in the studies checked, under half of the shortfall reflects unresolved V genes, and no reason is known for the rest. In all, the sample holds about 960,000 clones, and roughly 72% of those were seen once. The ten top clones hold nearly 1.5% of the sample. The source material was memory CD4+ T cells sorted from blood. Sample cell subset or site, as interpreted from the label and publication: CD45RA-negative fraction. The origin of the receptors is a man between 18 and 29 years old in good health.

The chain links TRBV28 to TRBJ2-4, with D hard to call. The CDR3 consists of 15 residues. The V end lost 4 bases, the J end lost 0 bases, and 10 bases lay between the germline ends. Germline loops: CDR1 MDHEN, CDR2 SYDVKM. The CDR3 DNA reads as TGTGCCAGCAGTTCCTCGAATTTAGCCAAAAACATTCAGTACTTC. This encodes CASSSSNLAKNIQYF.

The genes are TRBV5-6 and TRBJ2-7, with a tentative D call TRBD2 (7 bases). Trimming stripped 7 bases from V and 6 bases from J, with 17 bases between. There are 13 residues in the CDR3. Germline CDR1 reads SGHDT; CDR2 reads YYEEEE. The CDR3 loop reads CASHAGGPVEQYF. CDR3 coding DNA: TGTGCCAGCCACGCCGGGGGGCCGGTCGAGCAGTACTTC.

The rearrangement joins TRBV6-1 to TRBJ2-2; D call uncertain. This CDR3 has 15 amino acids. V dropped 5 bases and J dropped 2 bases, with 12 bases sitting between them. CDR1 and CDR2 (germline): MNHNS, SASEGT. CDR3: CASSPVAVNTGELFF. CDR3 bases: TGTGCCAGCAGTCCCGTCGCGGTCAACACCGGGGAGCTGTTTTTT.

V gene TRBV30 combines with J gene TRBJ1-6, with unresolved D. This CDR3 region has 12 residues. Germline CDR1 is GTSNPN and CDR2 is SVGIG (reference sequence). Trimming cost V 2 bases and J 7 bases, with 6 bases left between them. DNA of the CDR3: TGTGCCTGGAGTAAGACCAATTCACCCCTCCACTTT. Translated, it gives CAWSKTNSPLHF.

The chain employs TRBV6-6 and TRBJ1-6, with D unclear. The CDR3 extends over 13 amino acids. V lost 0 bases and J lost 5, with 2 bases in between. Germline V gene lookup returns CDR1 MNHNY and CDR2 SVGAGI (reference sequence). CDR3 amino acids: CASSYSNNSPLHF. The CDR3 coding sequence is TGTGCCAGCAGTTACTCTAATAATTCACCCCTCCACTTT.

The V and J genes are TRBV27 and TRBJ2-7; a weak D match, TRBD1 (7 bases). CDR1 and CDR2 from the germline V gene are MNHEY and SMNVEV (reference sequence). CDR3 length equals 12 residues. V lost 8 bases and J 5 bases, leaving 13 bases between the germline ends. CDR3 nucleotides: TGTGCCAGCCGACAGGGAGGCAACGAGCAGTACTTC. It specifies CASRQGGNEQYF.

V gene TRBV5-1 combines with J gene TRBJ1-1; D is uncertain. Trimming cost V 4 bases and J 10 bases, with 17 bases left between them. This CDR3 has 13 residues. From germline, CDR1 is SGHRS and CDR2 YFSETQ. CDR3 DNA sequence: TGCGCCAGCAGCCTCGGACTGATACCTCCAGCTTTCTTT. Protein sequence: CASSLGLIPPAFF.

The genes are TRBV9 and TRBJ2-3; TRBD1 matches at 8 bases. This CDR3 is built from 16 residues. Per the germline V gene, CDR1 is SGDLS and CDR2 is YYNGEE. After removal of 0 bases from V and 1 base from J, the junction contained 4 bases not matched to a gene. DNA for the CDR3: TGTGCCAGCAGCGTAGACCAGGACAGGGGCACAGATACGCAGTATTTT. Amino acids: CASSVDQDRGTDTQYF. The full variable domain, in which reference TRBV9 and TRBJ2-3 provide the parts outside the CDR3, is DSGVTQTPKHLITATGQRVTLRCSPRSGDLSVYWYQQSLDQGLQFLIQYYNGEERAKGNILERFSAQQFPDLHSELNLSSLELGDSALYFCASSVDQDRGTDTQYFGPGTRLTVL.

V usage is TRBV27 and J usage is TRBJ1-2; a weak D match, TRBD1 (5 bases). Trimming cost V 6 bases and J 8 bases, with 16 bases left between them. The CDR3 runs 13 residues. The germline V gene has CDR1 MNHEY and CDR2 SMNVEV (reference sequence). The DNA of the CDR3 is TGTGCCAGCAGCTCTAGGGACGGTAGGGGCTACACCTTC. Protein: CASSSRDGRGYTF.

Concerning this clone itself: The germline gene is not matched at one end of the junction; a read error may be the cause. The genes are TRBV11-2 and TRBJ2-4, with TRBD1 matching 9 bases. The CDR3 is 12 amino acids. The V gene's germline CDR1 is SGHAT and CDR2 FQNNGV. The CDR3 nucleotides read TGTGCCAGCAGCCAGGCGGACAGGGGAACCCACTTC. Its translation is CASSQADRGTHF.

Only a few counts were recorded for this clone. The sample has other DNA sequences that encode this CDR3 too. The rearrangement uses TRBV18 and TRBJ1-4; no clear D gene. V shed 2 bases and J shed 6 bases, with 7 bases lying between them. The CDR3 covers 13 residues. Germline assignment: CDR1 KGHSH and CDR2 LQKENI. The CDR3 is CASSPGQDEKLFF. CDR3 coding DNA: TGTGCCAGCTCACCAGGTCAGGATGAAAAACTGTTTTTT.

The chain employs TRBV9 and TRBJ1-1; D perhaps matches TRBD1 (5 bases). Germline CDR1 and CDR2: SGDLS and YYNGEE. The CDR3 is 15 amino acids. Trimming removed 3 bases at V and 1 base at J, with 13 bases between. DNA of the CDR3: TGTGCCAGCAGCGCCGGGACGGATGCGAACACTGAAGCTTTCTTT. Protein sequence: CASSAGTDANTEAFF. Complete variable domain (other parts from reference TRBV9 and TRBJ1-1): DSGVTQTPKHLITATGQRVTLRCSPRSGDLSVYWYQQSLDQGLQFLIQYYNGEERAKGNILERFSAQQFPDLHSELNLSSLELGDSALYFCASSAGTDANTEAFFGQGTRLTVV.

Points on this clone: A much larger clone lies one base from this, so it may be a read error. Other nucleotide sequences from this sample produce the same CDR3. V is TRBV10-3 and J is TRBJ2-7, with D uncertain. CDR3 length equals 12 residues. Per the germline V gene, CDR1 is ENHRY and CDR2 is SYGVKD. V was clipped by 0 bases and J by 2 bases, with 2 bases between them. The CDR3 region is CAISESTYEQYF. The CDR3 DNA reads as TGTGCCATCAGTGAGTCGACCTACGAGCAGTACTTC.

This chain uses TRBV18 with TRBJ2-1; TRBD2 aligns across 14 bases. V gave up 2 bases and J gave up 10 bases; unmatched junction bases: 7. The V gene's germline CDR1 is KGHSH and CDR2 LQKENI. The CDR3 runs 16 residues. Written as DNA, the CDR3 is TGTGCCAGCTCACCATCGGGACTAGCGGGGGTTCGGGAGCAGTTCTTC. Its translation: CASSPSGLAGVREQFF.

This clone has only a few counts. The rearrangement links TRBV9 to TRBJ1-5; D not resolved. This CDR3 contains 15 residues. The V and J ends lost 0 bases and 4 bases respectively, with 11 bases between them. Germline V gives CDR1 SGDLS, CDR2 YYNGEE. The CDR3 is CASSVGHAPNQPQHF. The DNA of the CDR3 is TGTGCCAGCAGCGTAGGGCACGCCCCTAATCAGCCCCAGCATTTT.

This clone was picked up many times. Other DNA sequences in the sample encode the same CDR3. V gene TRBV27 combines with J gene TRBJ2-3; no firm D call. V lost 5 bases to trimming and J lost 0 bases, with 3 bases between them. This CDR3 is built from 12 residues. Germline assignment: CDR1 MNHEY and CDR2 SMNVEV (reference sequence). CDR3 amino acids: CASSASTDTQYF. The CDR3 bases are TGTGCCAGCAGTGCTAGCACAGATACGCAGTATTTT.

About this clone: Only one base separates this from a far larger clonotype, so it likely reflects a read error. The rearrangement links TRBV5-4 to TRBJ1-1, with a weak D call TRBD1 (5 bases). The germline V and J ends were trimmed by 3 bases and 1 base, with 10 bases remaining between them. Germline V gene sequence: CDR1 SGHNT, CDR2 YYREEE (reference sequence). CDR3 length equals 14 residues. CDR3 DNA sequence: TGTGCCAGCAGCTACAGGCCCCAGAACACTGAAGCTTTCTTT. Residues: CASSYRPQNTEAFF.

The count of this clone is one. The chain recombines TRBV19 with TRBJ1-5, with 11 positions matching TRBD1. CDR1 and CDR2 from the germline V gene are LNHDA and SQIVND (reference sequence). This CDR3 contains 17 residues. V shed 6 bases and J 6 bases; nucleotides not matched to a gene: 13. The CDR3: CASSTGQGAGFRQPQHF. CDR3 nucleotides: TGTGCCAGTAGCACCGGACAGGGGGCAGGCTTTCGTCAGCCCCAGCATTTT.

The chain couples TRBV5-1 to TRBJ2-7; 10 bases line up with TRBD1. V was clipped by 0 bases and J by 0 bases; unmatched bases: 6. The CDR3 spans 17 residues. CDR1 is SGHRS and CDR2 is YFSETQ in the germline V gene. This CDR3 is CASSLDAGTGDSYEQYF. In nucleotides, the CDR3 is TGCGCCAGCAGCTTGGACGCCGGGACAGGGGACTCCTACGAGCAGTACTTC.

This clone was seen a single time. The chain combines TRBV7-9 with TRBJ2-1; 8 nucleotides align to TRBD2. V shed 7 bases and J 3 bases; nucleotides not matched to a gene: 8. Per the germline V gene, CDR1 is SEHNR and CDR2 is FQNEAQ (reference sequence). The CDR3 runs 15 residues. CDR3 bases: TGTGCCAGCACTCATGGCGGGAGGAGCTACAATGAGCAGTTCTTC. Its translation: CASTHGGRSYNEQFF.

V is TRBV5-1 and J is TRBJ2-3; D is unresolved. Germline-derived CDR1 and CDR2 are SGHRS and YFSETQ. Trimming left V 3 bases short and J 1 base short, with 9 bases between. This CDR3 has 14 amino acids. The CDR3 sequence is CASSSRPGTDTQYF. In nucleotides, the CDR3 is TGCGCCAGCAGCTCACGTCCCGGCACAGATACGCAGTATTTT. Looking up the rest from reference TRBV5-1 and TRBJ2-3 gives the full variable domain: KAGVTQTPRYLIKTRGQQVTLSCSPISGHRSVSWYQQTPGQGLQFLFEYFSETQRNKGNFPGRFSGRQFSNSRSEMNVSTLELGDSALYLCASSSRPGTDTQYFGPGTRLTVL.

The sample holds a few counts of this clone. The V and J genes are TRBV5-1 and TRBJ1-1; TRBD1 matches 7 bases. Germline V gene data show CDR1 as SGHRS and CDR2 as YFSETQ. V lost 2 bases and J lost 8; bases outside the gene matches: 12. The CDR3 covers 15 residues. The CDR3 nucleotides are TGCGCCAGCAGCTTAAACCCGGGACAGTGGGCGGAAGCTTTCTTT. This encodes CASSLNPGQWAEAFF.

The chain employs TRBV7-2 and TRBJ1-5; 7 nucleotides align to TRBD1. The CDR3 length is 17 residues. Germline-derived CDR1 and CDR2 are SGHTA and FQGNSA. V trimming: 2 bases; J trimming: 2 bases; junction bases outside the gene matches: 9. This CDR3 reads CASSLRPGGGGNQPQHF. The CDR3 DNA reads as TGTGCCAGCAGCTTAAGGCCAGGGGGGGGAGGCAATCAGCCCCAGCATTTT.

This clone was seen only once. The chain joins TRBV28 to TRBJ2-5; D is unclear. V lost 5 bases, J lost 9 bases, and 16 bases lay in between. This CDR3 is built from 13 residues. CDR1 is MDHEN, CDR2 SYDVKM, per germline. CDR3 protein: CASSPRRRAAQYF. The CDR3 DNA reads TGTGCCAGCAGTCCCAGGAGAAGGGCGGCCCAGTACTTC.

Notes on this clone: One end of the junction fails to match germline, which may point to a read error. The chain employs TRBV19 and TRBJ2-2; D tentatively fits TRBD1 or TRBD2 (5 bases each). Germline CDR1 and CDR2: LNHDA and SQIVND (reference sequence). This CDR3 is built from 13 residues. Here the CDR3 DNA reads TGTGCCAGTACCTTGAGGGACCTTCATCTCCCGATGTTT. This gives the protein CASTLRDLHLPMF.

Concerning this clone: Other DNA sequences within the sample encode an identical CDR3. The chain is built from TRBV28 and TRBJ1-5, with no clear D. The CDR3 contains 14 residues. Germline V gives CDR1 MDHEN, CDR2 SYDVKM. The V end lost 2 bases, the J end lost 3 bases, and 8 bases lay between the germline ends. DNA of the CDR3: TGTGCCAGCAGTTTAGCAGGTTACAATCAGCCCCAGCATTTT. Its protein is CASSLAGYNQPQHF.

This sequence joins TRBV30 and TRBJ2-5, with 9 bases that match TRBD1. Near its end, the DNA agrees better with TRBJ2-7, so the J call may be wrong. Germline CDR1 and CDR2: GTSNPN and SVGIG (reference sequence). The CDR3 has 15 amino acids. The CDR3, as DNA: TGTGCCTGGACCACCGCCGGGACAGGGAAACACGAGCAGTACTTC. This sequence encodes CAWTTAGTGKHEQYF.

The chain links TRBV6-1 to TRBJ1-3; D is unresolved. This CDR3 is 15 amino acids long. The germline V and J ends were trimmed by 5 bases and 0 bases, with 11 bases remaining between them. Germline lookup yields CDR1 MNHNS and CDR2 SASEGT. CDR3 coding DNA: TGTGCCAGCAGTAAGGTGGGAAGCTCTGGAAACACCATATATTTT. It encodes CASSKVGSSGNTIYF.

The chain employs TRBV2 and TRBJ1-5; D uncertain. Germline V CDR1 and CDR2: SNHLY, FYNNEI. V was trimmed by 4 bases and J by 4 bases, leaving 5 bases between them. The CDR3 is 12 residues long. The CDR3 sequence is CASSVGNQPQHF. The CDR3 nucleotides read TGTGCCAGCAGTGTTGGTAATCAGCCCCAGCATTTT. The variable domain in full, with the rest retrieved from reference TRBV2 and TRBJ1-5, is EPEVTQTPSHQVTQMGQEVILRCVPISNHLYFYWYRQILGQKVEFLVSFYNNEISEKSEIFDDQFSVERPDGSNFTLKIRSTKLEDSAMYFCASSVGNQPQHFGDGTRLSIL.

The chain links TRBV10-3 to TRBJ2-7; 9 bases match TRBD1. With V trimmed by 4 bases and J by 2 bases, 6 bases remained unmatched. This CDR3 is built from 15 residues. Germline loops: CDR1 ENHRY, CDR2 SYGVKD. The CDR3 region has the DNA TGTGCCATCAGTGGTTCACAGGGGGCGGCCTACGAGCAGTACTTC. Amino acids: CAISGSQGAAYEQYF.